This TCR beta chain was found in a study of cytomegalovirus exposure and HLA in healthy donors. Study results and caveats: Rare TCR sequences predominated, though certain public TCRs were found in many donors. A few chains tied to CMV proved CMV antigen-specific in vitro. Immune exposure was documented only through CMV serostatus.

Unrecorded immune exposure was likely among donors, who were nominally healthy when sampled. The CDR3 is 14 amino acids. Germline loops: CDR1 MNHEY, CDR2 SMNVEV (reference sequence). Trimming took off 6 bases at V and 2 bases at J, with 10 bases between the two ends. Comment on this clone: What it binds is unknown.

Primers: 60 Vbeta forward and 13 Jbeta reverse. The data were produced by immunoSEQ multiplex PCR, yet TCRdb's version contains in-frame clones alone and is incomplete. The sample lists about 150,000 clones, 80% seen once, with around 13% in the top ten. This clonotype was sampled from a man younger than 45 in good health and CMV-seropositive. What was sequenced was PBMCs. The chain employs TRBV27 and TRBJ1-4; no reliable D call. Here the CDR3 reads CASSLAGTNEKLFF. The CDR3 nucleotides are TGTGCCAGCAGCTTGGCGGGGACTAATGAAAAACTGTTTTTT.